This T cell receptor beta chain was documented in a study of glioma-infiltrating T cells. Remarks on this clonotype: A single base separates this from a much larger clone, so it may be a read error.

Germline CDR1 MDHEN, CDR2 SYDVKM. The CDR3 totals 15 residues. V was pared by 2 bases and J by 3 bases, with 11 bases between. Using RNA template, CDR3s of TCR alpha and beta were amplified with iRepertoire arm-PCR. One entry per CDR3 protein results from TCRdb running MiXCR on the multiplex PCR reads. The data hold about 190,000 distinct CDR3 sequences, with roughly 32% observed a single time. Source material: glioma tissue, nonneoplastic brain tissue, or PBMCs (not recorded which). The rearrangement links TRBV28 to TRBJ2-4, with D hard to call. The source of this sequence is a human donor with low-grade glioma or glioblastoma, undergoing nonglioma brain surgery, or in good health (not recorded which). CDR3 residues: CASSLQDVGKNIQYF. The DNA for the CDR3 is TGTGCCAGCAGTTTACAGGACGTGGGCAAAAACATTCAGTACTTC.